This T cell receptor beta chain was captured in a study of cytomegalovirus exposure and HLA in healthy donors. Study summary: One earlier analysis, a look at 180 million or so T cells, found some 100 million unique TCR beta sequences. Overall study results and limits: Later analysis suggested most CMV-associated TCR beta chains were HLA-restricted. Later on, a genetic analysis was performed. It linked a missense variant in DCLRE1C with V- and J-gene trimming of TCR beta.

Remarks on this clone: Its antigen remains unknown.

Primers included in the PCR were 60 Vbeta and 13 Jbeta primers. Original analysis: There were about 86 million unique TCR beta chains by a later count, and 8.5 million to 14 million of them were shared. The method was immunoSEQ multiplex PCR; TCRdb's version includes in-frame clones alone and lacks a portion of them. Clone size and V and J calls were adopted from that table, with D and trimming inferred from the DNA. The top ten clones hold under 2% of a sample with about 98,000 clones, about 74% of them seen once. V was cut by 4 bases and J by 0 bases, with 12 bases left in between. Germline loops: CDR1 MNHEY, CDR2 SMNVEV (reference sequence). This CDR3 comprises 15 residues.

This receptor was taken from a male donor in good health and CMV-seronegative. Sequences were obtained from PBMCs. The chain uses TRBV27 and TRBJ1-1; D perhaps matches TRBD1 (5 bases). Here the CDR3 DNA reads TGTGCCAGCAGTTCCCTAGGGGTCCTGAACACTGAAGCTTTCTTT. This gives the protein CASSSLGVLNTEAFF.